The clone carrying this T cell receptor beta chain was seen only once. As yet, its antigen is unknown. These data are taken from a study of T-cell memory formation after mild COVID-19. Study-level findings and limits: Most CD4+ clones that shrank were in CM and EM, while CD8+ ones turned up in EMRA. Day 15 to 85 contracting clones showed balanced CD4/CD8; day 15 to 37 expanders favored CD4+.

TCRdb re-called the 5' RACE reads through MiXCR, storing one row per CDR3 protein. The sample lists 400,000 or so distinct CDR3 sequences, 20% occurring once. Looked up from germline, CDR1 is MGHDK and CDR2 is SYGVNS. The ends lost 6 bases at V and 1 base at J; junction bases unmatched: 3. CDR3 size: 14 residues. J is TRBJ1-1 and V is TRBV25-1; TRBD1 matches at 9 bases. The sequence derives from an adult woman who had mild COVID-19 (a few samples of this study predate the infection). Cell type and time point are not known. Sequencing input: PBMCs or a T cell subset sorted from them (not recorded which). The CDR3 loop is CASREGQGNTEAFF. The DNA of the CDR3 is TGTGCCAGCAGGGAGGGACAGGGGAACACTGAAGCTTTCTTT.